The 27 T cell receptor beta chains given below trace back to one sample, sequenced in a study of beta chain features in type 1 diabetes. Expressed TCRB transcripts were sequenced after all isolated RNA was converted to cDNA. TCRdb's copy holds only in-frame clones and misses some; the assay was immunoSEQ multiplex PCR. The sample yields 250,000 or so clones, roughly two thirds seen once. What was sequenced was naive CD4+ T cells from blood. Every receptor here comes from a man aged 25 to 45 in good health.

Comments on this clone: Different DNA sequences within this sample yield the same CDR3. The genes are TRBV28 and TRBJ2-7; D gene ambiguous. Germline CDR1 MDHEN, CDR2 SYDVKM. Trimming shortened V by 3 bases and J by 3 bases, and 3 bases separated the two germline ends. CDR3 length: 11 amino acids. In nucleotides, the CDR3 is TGTGCCAGCAGTTTCAACTACGAGCAGTACTTC. The encoded protein is CASSFNYEQYF. The full variable domain, in which reference TRBV28 and TRBJ2-7 provide the parts outside the CDR3, is DVKVTQSSRYLVKRTGEKVFLECVQDMDHENMFWYRQDPGLGLRLIYFSYDVKMKEKGDIPEGYSVSREKKERFSLILESASTNQTSMYLCASSFNYEQYFGPGTRLTVT.

This clone was seen a few times. The gene calls are TRBV29-1 and TRBJ2-5; 9 nucleotides agree with TRBD2. The CDR3 loop spans 16 amino acids. Germline CDR1 reads SQVTM; CDR2 reads ANQGSEA. After removal of 2 bases from V and 5 bases from J, the junction contained 12 bases not matched to a gene. The DNA for the CDR3 is TGCAGCGTTGAAATTAGGGCTAGCGGGGTTGGTGAGACCCAGTACTTC. Its protein product is CSVEIRASGVGETQYF.

The V call is TRBV9, the J call TRBJ2-4; D call uncertain. The CDR3 contains 13 residues. Germline V lookup: CDR1 SGDLS, CDR2 YYNGEE. V gave up 2 bases and J gave up 9 bases, with 12 bases separating them. The CDR3 DNA follows: TGTGCCAGCAGCGTGGACCCTGAGAGCATTCAGTACTTC. This gives the protein CASSVDPESIQYF.

V and J are TRBV9 and TRBJ2-1; no clear D gene. The CDR3 has 12 amino acids. From germline, CDR1 is SGDLS and CDR2 YYNGEE. Trimming cost V 3 bases and J 0 bases, with 1 base left between them. The CDR3 region is CASSASYNEQFF. The CDR3 nucleotides are TGTGCCAGCAGCGCCTCCTACAATGAGCAGTTCTTC.

In DNA form, the CDR3 reads TGTGCCATCAGTGAGCCCCGAGGCGGCCCAGGGGTTGTTGGTGAGCAGTTCTTC. Its translation is CAISEPRGGPGVVGEQFF. The V gene is TRBV10-3, the J gene TRBJ2-1, with a possible D match to TRBD1 (6 bases). V shed 2 bases and J shed 9 bases, with 26 bases lying between them. The CDR3 sequence is 18 residues long. Germline CDR1 and CDR2: ENHRY and SYGVKD.

V usage is TRBV15 and J usage is TRBJ2-7; 8 nucleotides line up with TRBD2. The germline CDR1 and CDR2 sequences are LNHNV and YYDKDF (reference sequence). This CDR3 spans 16 amino acids. The trim removed 3 bases at V and 3 bases at J, leaving 10 bases unmatched. CDR3 residues: CATSSEPGLGSYEQYF. In DNA form, the CDR3 reads TGTGCCACCAGCAGCGAGCCGGGACTAGGGAGCTACGAGCAGTACTTC.

This clone has only one observation. This chain joins TRBV4-1 and TRBJ2-3; the D is unclear. The CDR3 is made up of 12 amino acids. V was trimmed by 3 bases and J by 4 bases, leaving 5 bases between them. The germline V gene has CDR1 MGHRA and CDR2 YSYEKL. CDR3 DNA: TGCGCCAGCAGCCACCCGTCAGATACGCAGTATTTT. Amino acid sequence: CASSHPSDTQYF.

The rearrangement links TRBV5-1 to TRBJ2-1; no clear D gene. Germline CDR1 and CDR2: SGHRS and YFSETQ. V gave up 0 bases and J gave up 6 bases, with 10 bases separating them. The CDR3 has 14 residues. The CDR3 loop is CASSLEVHGNEQFF. The CDR3 region has the DNA TGCGCCAGCAGCTTGGAAGTCCATGGCAATGAGCAGTTCTTC. Complete variable domain (other parts from reference TRBV5-1 and TRBJ2-1): KAGVTQTPRYLIKTRGQQVTLSCSPISGHRSVSWYQQTPGQGLQFLFEYFSETQRNKGNFPGRFSGRQFSNSRSEMNVSTLELGDSALYLCASSLEVHGNEQFFGPGTRLTVL.

The genes are TRBV7-9 and TRBJ2-5; D is unresolved. Germline assignment: CDR1 SEHNR and CDR2 FQNEAQ (reference sequence). Trimming removed 5 bases at V and 5 bases at J, with 9 bases between. The CDR3 has 12 residues. The CDR3 is CASSPEGETQYF. For the CDR3, the DNA is TGTGCCAGCAGCCCCGAAGGCGAGACCCAGTACTTC.

The V gene is TRBV7-9, the J gene TRBJ2-1, with 7 bases lining up with TRBD1. This CDR3 is 13 amino acids long. V dropped 5 bases and J dropped 6; count of bases not matched to a gene: 4. Germline CDR1 reads SEHNR; CDR2 reads FQNEAQ (reference sequence). The CDR3 spells CASSPRDSNEQFF. In DNA, the CDR3 is TGTGCCAGCAGCCCCCGGGACAGCAATGAGCAGTTCTTC. Together with reference TRBV7-9 and TRBJ2-1, the CDR3 gives the full variable domain: DTGVSQNPRHKITKRGQNVTFRCDPISEHNRLYWYRQTLGQGPEFLTYFQNEAQLEKSRLLSDRFSAERPKGSFSTLEIQRTEQGDSAMYLCASSPRDSNEQFFGPGTRLTVL.

The chain links TRBV6-4 to TRBJ2-1; TRBD2 matches at 9 bases. CDR1 is MRHNA, CDR2 SNTAGT, per germline. The CDR3 runs to 15 residues. With 4 bases clipped from V and 4 bases from J, the junction kept 5 bases outside the gene matches. This CDR3 reads CASSVNAGGYNEQFF. The CDR3 nucleotides read TGTGCCAGCAGTGTTAATGCGGGAGGGTACAATGAGCAGTTCTTC.

A single count supports this clone. The rearrangement joins TRBV4-2 to TRBJ1-2; no clear D. CDR3 length equals 14 residues. CDR1 LGHNA and CDR2 YNFKEQ come from the germline V gene. Trimming removed 1 base at V and 5 bases at J, with 11 bases between. In DNA form, the CDR3 reads TGTGCCAGCAGCCAAGTTTTACAGCAATATGGCTACACCTTC. It translates to CASSQVLQQYGYTF.

The chain links TRBV30 to TRBJ1-3; D call uncertain. Trimming left V 2 bases short and J 1 base short, with 12 bases between. Germline CDR1 GTSNPN, CDR2 SVGIG (reference sequence). The CDR3 contains 15 residues. The CDR3 DNA is TGTGCCTGGAGTAACCCCAAGCGGTCTGGAAACACCATATATTTT. Translation gives CAWSNPKRSGNTIYF. Variable domain in full (rest from reference TRBV30 and TRBJ1-3): SQTIHQWPATLVQPVGSPLSLECTVEGTSNPNLYWYRQAAGRGLQLLFYSVGIGQISSEVPQNLSASRPQDRQFILSSKKLLLSDSGFYLCAWSNPKRSGNTIYFGEGSWLTVV.

The chain combines TRBV7-9 with TRBJ2-7, with D perhaps matching TRBD1 (6 bases). V shed 5 bases and J shed 6 bases, with 17 bases lying between them. Germline CDR1 is SEHNR and CDR2 is FQNEAQ (reference sequence). This CDR3 contains 14 residues. The CDR3 spells CASSPWTEAVEQYF. The CDR3 region has the DNA TGTGCCAGCAGCCCCTGGACAGAAGCGGTCGAGCAGTACTTC.

The chain uses TRBV14 and TRBJ2-1; D is perhaps TRBD1 or TRBD2 (6 bases each). V lost 0 bases and J lost 0, with 12 bases in between. The germline V gene has CDR1 SGHDN and CDR2 FVKESK. The length of the CDR3 is 17 residues. This CDR3 is CASSQDERGASYNEQFF. The CDR3 coding sequence is TGTGCCAGCAGCCAAGATGAAAGGGGGGCCTCCTACAATGAGCAGTTCTTC.

The chain has TRBV29-1 and TRBJ2-5; D gene unclear. Germline V gene data show CDR1 as SQVTM and CDR2 as ANQGSEA. V was shortened by 5 bases and J by 6 bases, with 19 bases between the two germline ends. The CDR3 totals 14 residues. CDR3 loop: CSVTTGVRGQTQYF. The CDR3 region has the DNA TGCAGCGTTACCACCGGTGTCAGAGGCCAGACCCAGTACTTC.

This clone appeared a few times. The V and J genes are TRBV29-1 and TRBJ1-2; D gene unclear. The CDR3 runs 12 residues. V was shortened by 8 bases and J by 8 bases, with 18 bases between the two germline ends. The germline CDR1 and CDR2 sequences are SQVTM and ANQGSEA. The CDR3 DNA reads TGCAGCACGCAATCGGCCCGGCAAGGCTACACCTTC. Translating it yields CSTQSARQGYTF.

The chain couples TRBV28 to TRBJ2-1; D is perhaps TRBD2 (6 bases). There are 13 residues in the CDR3. The V and J ends lost 6 bases and 6 bases respectively, with 12 bases between them. The germline gives CDR1 MDHEN, CDR2 SYDVKM. Here the CDR3 reads CASSRELFNEQFF. CDR3 DNA: TGTGCCAGCAGCCGGGAGCTTTTCAATGAGCAGTTCTTC.

V and J are TRBV7-2 and TRBJ2-1; D could derive from TRBD1 or TRBD2 (5 bases each). Germline V gives CDR1 SGHTA, CDR2 FQGNSA. V dropped 0 bases and J dropped 6 bases, with 12 bases sitting between them. This CDR3 spans 15 amino acids. As DNA, the CDR3 is TGTGCCAGCAGCTTAGCGAAGGGACCCTTCAATGAGCAGTTCTTC. Protein product: CASSLAKGPFNEQFF.

The V and J genes are TRBV7-9 and TRBJ1-5, with unresolved D. V shed 5 bases and J shed 7 bases, with 9 bases lying between them. The V gene's germline CDR1 is SEHNR and CDR2 FQNEAQ (reference sequence). There are 12 residues in the CDR3. CDR3 region: CASSAESQPQHF. CDR3 in DNA: TGTGCCAGCAGCGCAGAGTCCCAGCCCCAGCATTTT. Full variable domain (outside the CDR3, taken from reference TRBV7-9 and TRBJ1-5): DTGVSQNPRHKITKRGQNVTFRCDPISEHNRLYWYRQTLGQGPEFLTYFQNEAQLEKSRLLSDRFSAERPKGSFSTLEIQRTEQGDSAMYLCASSAESQPQHFGDGTRLSIL.

This rearrangement joins TRBV30 to TRBJ2-1, with 15 bases fitting TRBD2. Germline loops: CDR1 GTSNPN, CDR2 SVGIG (reference sequence). V gave up 0 bases and J gave up 7 bases; unmatched junction bases: 7. The CDR3 covers 17 residues. The CDR3 nucleotides read TGTGCCTGGAGTGTATCGAGGACTAGCGGGGGGGCAAATGAGCAGTTCTTC. This sequence encodes CAWSVSRTSGGANEQFF.

This chain joins TRBV5-4 and TRBJ2-3; 9 nucleotides align to TRBD1. V lost 3 bases and J lost 3; bases outside the gene matches: 8. The CDR3 sequence is 16 residues long. The germline gives CDR1 SGHNT, CDR2 YYREEE (reference sequence). CDR3 in amino acids: CASSSRTGALTDTQYF. The CDR3 DNA is TGTGCCAGCAGCTCCCGGACAGGGGCGTTGACAGATACGCAGTATTTT.

V and J are TRBV15 and TRBJ2-5; TRBD2 might be the D (7 bases). CDR1 and CDR2 (germline): LNHNV, YYDKDF (reference sequence). This CDR3 is built from 17 residues. Trimming took off 4 bases at V and 3 bases at J, with 21 bases between the two ends. The chain's CDR3 is CATSTEPEQGGKETQYF. In DNA form, the CDR3 reads TGTGCCACCAGCACCGAACCCGAACAGGGAGGGAAAGAGACCCAGTACTTC.

The chain has TRBV15 and TRBJ1-5, with D hard to call. The CDR3 contains 15 residues. Germline V gene data show CDR1 as LNHNV and CDR2 as YYDKDF (reference sequence). V lost 1 base and J lost 4, with 11 bases in between. This chain's CDR3 is CATSRVARANQPQHF. The CDR3 nucleotides are TGTGCCACCAGCAGAGTAGCCCGGGCAAATCAGCCCCAGCATTTT.

The V gene is TRBV30, the J gene TRBJ1-2; no firm D call. Trimming took off 4 bases at V and 8 bases at J, with 17 bases between the two ends. The germline CDR1 and CDR2 sequences are GTSNPN and SVGIG (reference sequence). CDR3 length: 13 residues. CDR3 protein: CAWNEEAREGYTF. CDR3 nucleotide sequence: TGTGCCTGGAACGAGGAGGCGCGGGAGGGCTACACCTTC.

The chain has TRBV30 and TRBJ1-3; 7 bases align to TRBD1. With V trimmed by 3 bases and J by 0 bases, 5 bases remained unmatched. The CDR3 has 15 residues. Per the germline V gene, CDR1 is GTSNPN and CDR2 is SVGIG (reference sequence). The CDR3 DNA is TGTGCCTGGAGACGGGACAGTTACTCTGGAAACACCATATATTTT. Residues: CAWRRDSYSGNTIYF. The full variable domain, rest sourced from reference TRBV30 and TRBJ1-3, is SQTIHQWPATLVQPVGSPLSLECTVEGTSNPNLYWYRQAAGRGLQLLFYSVGIGQISSEVPQNLSASRPQDRQFILSSKKLLLSDSGFYLCAWRRDSYSGNTIYFGEGSWLTVV.

The chain links TRBV7-2 to TRBJ2-5; D is perhaps TRBD1 (6 bases). Germline lookup yields CDR1 SGHTA and CDR2 FQGNSA. The CDR3 covers 14 residues. Trimming took 6 bases from V and 0 from J, leaving 11 bases between them. The CDR3 loop is CASSLDRYQETQYF. The CDR3, as DNA: TGTGCCAGCAGTCTCGACAGGTACCAAGAGACCCAGTACTTC.